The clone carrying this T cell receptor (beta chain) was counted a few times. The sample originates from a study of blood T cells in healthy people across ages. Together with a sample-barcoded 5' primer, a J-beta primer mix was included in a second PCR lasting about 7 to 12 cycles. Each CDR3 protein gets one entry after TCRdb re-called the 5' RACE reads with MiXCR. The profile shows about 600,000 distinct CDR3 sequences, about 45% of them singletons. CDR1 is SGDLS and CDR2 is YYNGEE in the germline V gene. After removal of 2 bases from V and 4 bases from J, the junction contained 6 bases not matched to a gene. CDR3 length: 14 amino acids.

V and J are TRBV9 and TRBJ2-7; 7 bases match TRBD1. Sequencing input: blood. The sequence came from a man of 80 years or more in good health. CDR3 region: CASSVATGMYEQYF. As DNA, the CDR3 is TGTGCCAGCAGCGTTGCGACAGGGATGTACGAGCAGTACTTC.